Only a few counts were recorded for the clone carrying this T cell receptor beta chain. The data were obtained in a study of blood T cell repertoires in COVID-19. Across the whole study: Collection of acute and convalescent COVID-19 samples took place in the United States, Italy and Spain. T cells, B-cell-depleted T cells, or PBMCs provided the cDNA or gDNA that served as material.

Per the original methods: Reference gene primer amplification in the assay estimated nucleated cell counts. The repertoire was sequenced with immunoSEQ multiplex PCR; TCRdb's copy has only in-frame clones and lacks some. The DNA gave D and trimming, while V, J and clone size come from that table. The sample yields some 210,000 clones, about 83% seen once. This CDR3 has 15 residues. The germline CDR1 and CDR2 sequences are MNHNY and SVGAGI (reference sequence). The V gene end was trimmed by 6 bases and the J gene end by 2 bases; junction bases not matched to a gene: 9. The chain links TRBV6-6 to TRBJ1-2; 7 bases are shared with TRBD1. The sequence was collected from a woman in her 70s with active or convalescent COVID-19. Sequenced sample: peripheral blood. CDR3 in amino acids: CASRRGQELNYGYTF. CDR3 in DNA: TGTGCCAGCAGGAGAGGACAGGAGCTAAACTATGGCTACACCTTC.